The 5 T cell receptor beta chains listed next were all sequenced from one sample in a study of T cell repertoires in ileal Crohn's disease. Specified time point: neoterminal ileum biopsy at postoperative endoscopy, about 6 months after surgery. Assay: immunoSEQ multiplex PCR; the TCRdb copy retains only in-frame clones and omits some. The data hold about 2,600 clones, with around 70% observed a single time. Sample: ileal tissue. These TCRs come from an adult with Crohn's disease.

This clone is classed as medium-sized. This chain uses TRBV5-8 with TRBJ1-4, with 9 positions matching TRBD1. The CDR3 loop spans 14 amino acids. Germline loops: CDR1 SGHTS, CDR2 YDEGEE. The CDR3 DNA reads as TGTCCCCGTATAACAGGGGGCGCTTGTGAAAAACTGTTTTTT. It translates to CPRITGGACEKLFF. The entire variable domain, with the rest obtained from reference TRBV5-8 and TRBJ1-4, is as follows: EAGVTQSPTHLIKTRGQQATLRCSPISGHTSVYWYQQALGLGLQFLLWYDEGEERNRGNFPPRFSGRQFPNYSSELNVNALELEDSALYLCPRITGGACEKLFFGSGTQLSVL.

This clone was counted between two and nine times. V and J are TRBV7-2 and TRBJ2-7; the match to TRBD1 covers 7 bases. Trimming cost V 1 base and J 4 bases; bases outside gene matches: 1. The length of the CDR3 is 13 residues. Germline V gene lookup returns CDR1 SGHTA and CDR2 FQGNSA. In DNA form, the CDR3 reads TGTGCCAGCAGCTTAGAGGGGGCGTACGAGCAGTACTTC. Its translation is CASSLEGAYEQYF.

This sequence joins TRBV2 and TRBJ1-1; D may be TRBD1 (5 bases). The CDR3 covers 13 residues. Germline CDR1 SNHLY, CDR2 FYNNEI. Trimming cost V 4 bases and J 7 bases, with 13 bases left between them. This CDR3 is CASSVDSSREAFF. CDR3 DNA sequence: TGTGCCAGCAGTGTAGACAGTAGCCGTGAAGCTTTCTTT.

The chain combines TRBV28 with TRBJ2-7, with D maybe TRBD2 (5 bases). The V gene lost 2 bases and the J gene lost 2 bases, with 7 bases spanning the gap. Germline-derived CDR1 and CDR2 are MDHEN and SYDVKM. CDR3 length equals 13 residues. The DNA for the CDR3 is TGTGCCAGCAGTTTAGGACTTGCCTACGAGCAGTACTTC. Translated: CASSLGLAYEQYF.

The V gene is TRBV5-6, the J gene TRBJ2-1; TRBD2 matches 15 bases. There are 18 residues in the CDR3. Trimming cost V 3 bases and J 4 bases; bases outside gene matches: 8. The germline V gene encodes CDR1 SGHDT and CDR2 YYEEEE. CDR3 sequence (DNA): TGTGCCAGCAGCTCATTAGGACTAGCGGGGGGGGAGTACAATGAGCAGTTCTTC. Translated: CASSSLGLAGGEYNEQFF.